The 12 T cell receptor beta chains presented below share a single source sample, sequenced in a study of CD8+ T cells in alopecia areata. As to treatment: oral pan-JAK inhibitor, 5-10 mg twice daily. Following RNA extraction, reverse transcription yielded cDNA that acted as the sequencing template. The protocol was immunoSEQ multiplex PCR, while the TCRdb copy is restricted to in-frame clones and leaves out a portion. In the table there are fewer than 250,000 clones, 35% to 40% of which are singletons. Sequenced here: CD4+ T cells sorted from blood, sampled at roughly week 30, from a patient treated with tofacitinib. Receptors originate from a human donor with alopecia areata.

V gene TRBV5-1 combines with J gene TRBJ1-2; no firm D call. V was shortened by 5 bases and J by 4 bases, with 12 bases between the two germline ends. The CDR3 is made up of 13 amino acids. Germline CDR1 SGHRS, CDR2 YFSETQ. CDR3: CASREGGSYGYTF. CDR3 nucleotides: TGCGCCAGCAGAGAAGGAGGGTCCTATGGCTACACCTTC. Complete variable domain (other parts from reference TRBV5-1 and TRBJ1-2): KAGVTQTPRYLIKTRGQQVTLSCSPISGHRSVSWYQQTPGQGLQFLFEYFSETQRNKGNFPGRFSGRQFSNSRSEMNVSTLELGDSALYLCASREGGSYGYTFGSGTRLTVV.

The gene calls are TRBV29-1 and TRBJ2-5; 8 nucleotides agree with TRBD1. Germline CDR1 reads SQVTM; CDR2 reads ANQGSEA. The length of the CDR3 is 12 residues. The V segment lost 7 bases and the J segment 5 bases; nucleotides outside the gene matches: 6. The chain's CDR3 is CSGDRGRETQYF. For the CDR3, the DNA is TGCAGCGGCGACAGGGGCCGGGAGACCCAGTACTTC. The whole variable domain, remainder taken from reference TRBV29-1 and TRBJ2-5, is SAVISQKPSRDICQRGTSLTIQCQVDSQVTMMFWYRQQPGQSLTLIATANQGSEATYESGFVIDKFPISRPNLTFSTLTVSNMSPEDSSIYLCSGDRGRETQYFGPGTRLLVL.

The CDR3 nucleotides read TGTGCCTGGAGTCCCCATCCAGGGGGGCAGTATTTT. Translated: CAWSPHPGGQYF. This chain joins TRBV30 and TRBJ2-3; TRBD1 matches 7 bases. This CDR3 comprises 12 residues. Germline lookup yields CDR1 GTSNPN and CDR2 SVGIG (reference sequence). V dropped 2 bases and J dropped 11; count of bases not matched to a gene: 7.

A few counts support this clone. The chain is built from TRBV30 and TRBJ2-1, with D perhaps TRBD1 or TRBD2 (6 bases each). CDR3 length equals 13 residues. The ends were cut back, 7 bases at V and 8 bases at J, with 18 bases in the middle. CDR1 GTSNPN and CDR2 SVGIG come from the germline V gene (reference sequence). The CDR3 DNA follows: TGTGCCTTGGAGACTAGGACAGAGGATGAGCAGTTCTTC. Amino acids: CALETRTEDEQFF.

This clone was seen only a few times. V and J are TRBV7-2 and TRBJ2-7; D may be TRBD1 (5 bases). Germline V gene lookup returns CDR1 SGHTA and CDR2 FQGNSA. The CDR3 sequence is 12 residues long. Between the trimmed V and J ends, which lost 4 bases and 4 bases, there was a span of 8 bases. The CDR3 sequence: CASSSTGYEQYF. CDR3 DNA: TGTGCCAGCAGCTCCACAGGTTACGAGCAGTACTTC.

The chain recombines TRBV7-6 with TRBJ2-7, with D hard to call. V dropped 2 bases and J dropped 5 bases, with 4 bases sitting between them. The CDR3 contains 11 residues. CDR1 SGHVS and CDR2 FNYEAQ come from the germline V gene. The CDR3 DNA sequence: TGTGCCAGCAGCTTACTGGACGAGCAGTACTTC. This sequence encodes CASSLLDEQYF.

This chain joins TRBV5-8 and TRBJ1-1; maybe TRBD1 (6 bases). This CDR3 has 14 amino acids. V lost 3 bases, J lost 4 bases, and 13 bases lay in between. The germline V gene encodes CDR1 SGHTS and CDR2 YDEGEE. The CDR3 nucleotides are TGTGCCAGCAGCTCACAGGGCCTACCCACTGAAGCTTTCTTT. Protein: CASSSQGLPTEAFF.

The CDR3: CAWSLFGVGQPQHF. The CDR3 nucleotides are TGTGCCTGGAGCCTCTTTGGGGTGGGACAGCCCCAGCATTTT. This rearrangement joins TRBV30 to TRBJ1-5; D gene ambiguous. Trimming took off 3 bases at V and 7 bases at J, with 16 bases between the two ends. The CDR3 is 14 residues long. Germline CDR1 and CDR2: GTSNPN and SVGIG (reference sequence).

This clone was observed once. This chain uses TRBV27 with TRBJ1-1; TRBD1 matches 10 bases. Unmatched junction bases numbered 2, after V lost 6 bases and J lost 4 bases. CDR1 is MNHEY and CDR2 is SMNVEV in the germline V gene (reference sequence). The CDR3 covers 13 residues. CDR3 sequence (DNA): TGTGCCAGCAGGAGACAGGGGGCCACTGAAGCTTTCTTT. Translated: CASRRQGATEAFF.

This clone was seen only a few times. This rearrangement joins TRBV7-2 to TRBJ1-1; 7 nucleotides agree with TRBD1. The CDR3 runs 13 residues. The V and J ends lost 5 bases and 5 bases, in that order; junction bases with no gene match: 5. Per germline, CDR1 SGHTA and CDR2 FQGNSA. The CDR3 DNA is TGTGCCAGCAGCGTCCAGGGGGATACTGAAGCTTTCTTT. Amino acid sequence: CASSVQGDTEAFF.

Concerning this clone: Additional DNA sequences in this sample encode the identical CDR3. The chain couples TRBV30 to TRBJ1-5; D is undetermined. Germline lookup yields CDR1 GTSNPN and CDR2 SVGIG (reference sequence). V was cut by 0 bases and J by 4 bases, with 7 bases left in between. The CDR3 has 13 residues. CDR3 DNA sequence: TGTGCCTGGAGTGTATCGGGGAATCAGCCCCAGCATTTT. It encodes CAWSVSGNQPQHF.

The V call is TRBV9, the J call TRBJ2-7; D is perhaps TRBD1 or TRBD2 (5 bases each). This CDR3 has 15 residues. Germline-derived CDR1 and CDR2 are SGDLS and YYNGEE. V lost 0 bases, J lost 2 bases, and 12 bases lay in between. The CDR3: CASSVAPGTPYEQYF. The CDR3 DNA sequence: TGTGCCAGCAGCGTAGCTCCAGGGACGCCCTACGAGCAGTACTTC.